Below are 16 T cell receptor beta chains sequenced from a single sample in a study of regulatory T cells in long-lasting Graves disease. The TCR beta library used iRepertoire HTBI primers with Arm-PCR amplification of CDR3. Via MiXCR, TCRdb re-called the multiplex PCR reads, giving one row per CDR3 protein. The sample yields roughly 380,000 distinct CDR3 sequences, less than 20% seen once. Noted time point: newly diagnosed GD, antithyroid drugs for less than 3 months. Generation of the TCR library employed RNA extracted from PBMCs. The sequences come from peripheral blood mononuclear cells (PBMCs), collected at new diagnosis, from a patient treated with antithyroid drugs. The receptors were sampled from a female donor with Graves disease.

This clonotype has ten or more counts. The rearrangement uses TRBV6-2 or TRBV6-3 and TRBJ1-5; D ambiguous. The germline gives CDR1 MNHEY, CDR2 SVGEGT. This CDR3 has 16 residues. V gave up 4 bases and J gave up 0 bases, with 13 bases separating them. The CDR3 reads CASSSLDGISNQPQHF. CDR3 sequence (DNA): TGTGCCAGCAGTTCCCTGGACGGGATTAGCAATCAGCCCCAGCATTTT.

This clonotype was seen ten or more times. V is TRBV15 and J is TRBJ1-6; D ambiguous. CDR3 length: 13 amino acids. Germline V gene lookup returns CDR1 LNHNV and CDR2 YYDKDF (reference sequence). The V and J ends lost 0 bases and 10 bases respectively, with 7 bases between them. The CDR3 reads CATSRDMGSPLHF. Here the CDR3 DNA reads TGTGCCACCAGCAGAGATATGGGCTCACCCCTCCACTTT.

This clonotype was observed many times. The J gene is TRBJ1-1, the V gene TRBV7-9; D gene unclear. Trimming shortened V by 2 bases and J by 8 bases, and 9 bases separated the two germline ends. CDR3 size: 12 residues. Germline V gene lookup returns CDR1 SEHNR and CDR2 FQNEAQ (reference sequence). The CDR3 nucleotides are TGTGCCAGCAGCTTAAGGGCCGAAGAAGCTTTCTTT. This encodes CASSLRAEEAFF.

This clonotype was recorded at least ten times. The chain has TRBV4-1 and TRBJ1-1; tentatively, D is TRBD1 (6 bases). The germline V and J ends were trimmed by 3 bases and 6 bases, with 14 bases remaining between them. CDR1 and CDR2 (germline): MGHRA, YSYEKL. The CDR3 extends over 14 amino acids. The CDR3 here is CASSQTGTLPEAFF. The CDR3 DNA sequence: TGCGCCAGCAGCCAGACCGGGACACTGCCTGAAGCTTTCTTT.

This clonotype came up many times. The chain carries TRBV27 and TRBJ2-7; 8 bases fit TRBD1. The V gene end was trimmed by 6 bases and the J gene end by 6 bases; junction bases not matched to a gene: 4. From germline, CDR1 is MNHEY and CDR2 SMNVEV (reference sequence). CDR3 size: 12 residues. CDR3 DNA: TGTGCCAGCAGCAGGGGGCTCCGCGAGCAGTACTTC. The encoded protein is CASSRGLREQYF.

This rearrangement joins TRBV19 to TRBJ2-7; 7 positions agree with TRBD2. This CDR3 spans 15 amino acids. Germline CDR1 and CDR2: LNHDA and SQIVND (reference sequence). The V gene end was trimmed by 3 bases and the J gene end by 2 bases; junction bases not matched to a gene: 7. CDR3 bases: TGTGCCAGTAGTATGAGCGGGGCGGGGGCCTACGAGCAGTACTTC. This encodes CASSMSGAGAYEQYF.

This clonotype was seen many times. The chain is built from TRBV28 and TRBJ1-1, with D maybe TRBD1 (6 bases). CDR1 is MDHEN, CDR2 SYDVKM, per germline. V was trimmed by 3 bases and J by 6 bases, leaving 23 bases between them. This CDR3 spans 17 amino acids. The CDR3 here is CASSFAGAANPYSEAFF. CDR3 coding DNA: TGTGCCAGCAGTTTTGCAGGGGCGGCTAATCCTTACTCTGAAGCTTTCTTT.

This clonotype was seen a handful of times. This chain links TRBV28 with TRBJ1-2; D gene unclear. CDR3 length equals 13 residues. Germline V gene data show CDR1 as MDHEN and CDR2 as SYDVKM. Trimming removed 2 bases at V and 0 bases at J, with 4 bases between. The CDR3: CASSLRSNYGYTF. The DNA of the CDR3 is TGTGCCAGCAGTTTAAGGTCTAACTATGGCTACACCTTC.

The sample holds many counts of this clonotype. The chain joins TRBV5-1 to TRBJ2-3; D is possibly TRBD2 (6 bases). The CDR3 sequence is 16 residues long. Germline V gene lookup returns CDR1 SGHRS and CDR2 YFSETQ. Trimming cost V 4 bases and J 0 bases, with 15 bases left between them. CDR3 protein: CASSPTSSRSTDTQYF. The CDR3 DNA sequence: TGCGCCAGCAGCCCGACTAGTTCCCGTAGCACAGATACGCAGTATTTT. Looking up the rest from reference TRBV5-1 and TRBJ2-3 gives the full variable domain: KAGVTQTPRYLIKTRGQQVTLSCSPISGHRSVSWYQQTPGQGLQFLFEYFSETQRNKGNFPGRFSGRQFSNSRSEMNVSTLELGDSALYLCASSPTSSRSTDTQYFGPGTRLTVL.

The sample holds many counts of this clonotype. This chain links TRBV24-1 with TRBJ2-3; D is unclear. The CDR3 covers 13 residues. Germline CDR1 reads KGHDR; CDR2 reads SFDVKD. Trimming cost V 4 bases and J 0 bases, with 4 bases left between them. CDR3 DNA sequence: TGTGCCACCAGTGACGTCAGCACAGATACGCAGTATTTT. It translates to CATSDVSTDTQYF.

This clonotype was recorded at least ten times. The CDR3 loop is CASSLLTGTGVGYTF. The CDR3 nucleotides are TGTGCCAGCAGCTTACTAACCGGGACAGGGGTAGGCTACACCTTC. The chain has TRBV7-2 and TRBJ1-2; 10 nucleotides agree with TRBD1. The CDR3 runs to 15 residues. V lost 2 bases, J lost 8 bases, and 8 bases stayed unmatched. Germline V gene lookup returns CDR1 SGHTA and CDR2 FQGNSA.

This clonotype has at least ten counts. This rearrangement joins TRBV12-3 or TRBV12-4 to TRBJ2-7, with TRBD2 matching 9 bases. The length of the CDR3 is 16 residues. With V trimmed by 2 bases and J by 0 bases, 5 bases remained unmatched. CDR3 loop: CASSLIAGASSYEQYF. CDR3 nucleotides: TGTGCCAGCAGTTTAATAGCGGGAGCTAGCTCCTACGAGCAGTACTTC.

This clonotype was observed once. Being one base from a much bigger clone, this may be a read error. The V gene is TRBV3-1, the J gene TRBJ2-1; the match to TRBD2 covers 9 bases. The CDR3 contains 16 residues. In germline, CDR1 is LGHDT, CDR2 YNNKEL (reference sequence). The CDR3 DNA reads TGTGCCAGCAGCCCACTAGCGGGTAGCTCCCACAATGAGCAGTTCTTC. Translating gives CASSPLAGSSHNEQFF.

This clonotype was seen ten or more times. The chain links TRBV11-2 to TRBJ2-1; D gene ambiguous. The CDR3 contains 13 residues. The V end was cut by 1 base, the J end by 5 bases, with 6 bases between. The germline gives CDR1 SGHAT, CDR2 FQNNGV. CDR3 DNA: TGTGCCAGCAGCTTAGTACGGCACAATGAGCAGTTCTTC. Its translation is CASSLVRHNEQFF.

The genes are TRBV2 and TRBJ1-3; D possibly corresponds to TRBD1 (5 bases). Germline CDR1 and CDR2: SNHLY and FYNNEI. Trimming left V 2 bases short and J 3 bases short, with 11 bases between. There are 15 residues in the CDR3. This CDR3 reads CASSEKGSYGNTIYF. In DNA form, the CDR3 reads TGTGCCAGCAGTGAAAAGGGGTCGTATGGAAACACCATATATTTT.

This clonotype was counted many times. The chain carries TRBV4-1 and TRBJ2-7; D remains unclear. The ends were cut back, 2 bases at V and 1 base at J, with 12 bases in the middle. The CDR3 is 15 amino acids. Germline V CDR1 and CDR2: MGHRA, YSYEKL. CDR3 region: CASSQLLDASYEQYF. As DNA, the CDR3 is TGCGCCAGCAGCCAACTTTTAGATGCGTCCTACGAGCAGTACTTC.